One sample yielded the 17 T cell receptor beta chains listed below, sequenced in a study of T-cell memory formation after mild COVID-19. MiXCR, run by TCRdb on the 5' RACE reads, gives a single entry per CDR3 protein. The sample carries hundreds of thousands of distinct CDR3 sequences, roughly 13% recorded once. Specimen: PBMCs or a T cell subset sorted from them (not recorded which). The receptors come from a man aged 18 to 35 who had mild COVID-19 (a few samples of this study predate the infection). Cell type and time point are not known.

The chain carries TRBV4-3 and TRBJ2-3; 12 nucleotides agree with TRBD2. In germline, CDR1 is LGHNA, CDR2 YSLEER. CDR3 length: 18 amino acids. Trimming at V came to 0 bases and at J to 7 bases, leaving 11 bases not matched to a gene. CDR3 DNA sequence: TGCGCCAGCAGCCAAGAGTACTCTAGCGGGGGGGCCTCGAATACGCAGTATTTT. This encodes CASSQEYSSGGASNTQYF.

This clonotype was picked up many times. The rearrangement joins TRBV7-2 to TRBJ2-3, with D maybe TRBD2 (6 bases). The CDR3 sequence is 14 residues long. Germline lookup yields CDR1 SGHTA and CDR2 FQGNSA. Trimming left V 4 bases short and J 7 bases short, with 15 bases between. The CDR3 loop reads CASSSAGLTYTQYF. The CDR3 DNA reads TGTGCCAGCAGCTCAGCGGGCCTCACTTATACGCAGTATTTT. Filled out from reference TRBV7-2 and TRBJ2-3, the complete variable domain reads GAGVSQSPSNKVTEKGKDVELRCDPISGHTALYWYRQSLGQGLEFLIYFQGNSAPDKSGLPSDRFSAERTGGSVSTLTIQRTQQEDSAVYLCASSSAGLTYTQYFGPGTRLTVL.

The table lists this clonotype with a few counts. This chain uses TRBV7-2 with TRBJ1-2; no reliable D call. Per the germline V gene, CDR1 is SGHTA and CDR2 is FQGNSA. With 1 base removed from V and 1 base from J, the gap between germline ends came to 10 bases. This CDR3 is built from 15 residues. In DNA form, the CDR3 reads TGTGCCAGCAGCTTAGAGCCCGGGTTTAACTATGGCTACACCTTC. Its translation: CASSLEPGFNYGYTF.

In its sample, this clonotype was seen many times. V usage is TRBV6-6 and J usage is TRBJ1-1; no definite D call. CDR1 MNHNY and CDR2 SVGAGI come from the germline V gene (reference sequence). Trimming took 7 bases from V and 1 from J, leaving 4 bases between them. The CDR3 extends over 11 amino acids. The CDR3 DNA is TGTGCCAGCACCCGGAACACTGAAGCTTTCTTT. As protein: CASTRNTEAFF.

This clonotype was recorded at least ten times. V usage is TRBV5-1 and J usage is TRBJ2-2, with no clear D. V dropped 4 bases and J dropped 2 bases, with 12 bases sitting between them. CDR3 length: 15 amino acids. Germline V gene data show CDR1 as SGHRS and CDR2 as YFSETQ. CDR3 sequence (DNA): TGCGCCAGCAGCGGCCGCCTAGAAAACACCGGGGAGCTGTTTTTT. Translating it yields CASSGRLENTGELFF.

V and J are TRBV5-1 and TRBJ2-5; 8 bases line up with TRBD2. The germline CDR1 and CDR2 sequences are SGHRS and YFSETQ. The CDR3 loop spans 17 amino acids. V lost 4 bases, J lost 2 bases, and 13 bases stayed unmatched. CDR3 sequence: CASSLLGTSGQQETQYF. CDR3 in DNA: TGCGCCAGCAGCCTACTTGGCACTAGCGGTCAACAAGAGACCCAGTACTTC.

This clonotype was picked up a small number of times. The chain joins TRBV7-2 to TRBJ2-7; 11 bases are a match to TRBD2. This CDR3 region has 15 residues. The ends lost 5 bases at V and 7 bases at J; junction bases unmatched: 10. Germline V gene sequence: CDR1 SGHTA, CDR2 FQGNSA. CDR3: CASSPLLAGGWEQYF. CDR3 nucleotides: TGTGCCAGCAGCCCACTCCTAGCGGGGGGTTGGGAGCAGTACTTC.

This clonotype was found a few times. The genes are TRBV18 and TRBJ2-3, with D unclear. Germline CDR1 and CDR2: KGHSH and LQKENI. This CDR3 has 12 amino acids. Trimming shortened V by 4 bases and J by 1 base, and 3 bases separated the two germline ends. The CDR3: CASSQGTDTQYF. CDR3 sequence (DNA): TGTGCCAGCTCACAGGGCACAGATACGCAGTATTTT. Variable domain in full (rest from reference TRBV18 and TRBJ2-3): NAGVMQNPRHLVRRRGQEARLRCSPMKGHSHVYWYRQLPEEGLKFMVYLQKENIIDESGMPKERFSAEFPKEGPSILRIQQVVRGDSAAYFCASSQGTDTQYFGPGTRLTVL.

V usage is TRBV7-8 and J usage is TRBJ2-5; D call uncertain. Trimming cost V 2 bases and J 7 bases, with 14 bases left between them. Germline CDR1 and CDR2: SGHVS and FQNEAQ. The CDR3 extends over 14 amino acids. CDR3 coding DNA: TGTGCCAGCAGCTTAATAAGAGCTTCGGGGACCCAGTACTTC. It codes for CASSLIRASGTQYF.

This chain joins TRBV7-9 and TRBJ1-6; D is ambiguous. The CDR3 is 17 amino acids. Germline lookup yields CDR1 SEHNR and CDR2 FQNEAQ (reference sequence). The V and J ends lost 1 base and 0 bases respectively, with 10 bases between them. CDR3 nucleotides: TGTGCCAGCAGCTTAGATGGGGAAAGCTCCTATAATTCACCCCTCCACTTT. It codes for CASSLDGESSYNSPLHF. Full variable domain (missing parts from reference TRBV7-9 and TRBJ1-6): DTGVSQNPRHKITKRGQNVTFRCDPISEHNRLYWYRQTLGQGPEFLTYFQNEAQLEKSRLLSDRFSAERPKGSFSTLEIQRTEQGDSAMYLCASSLDGESSYNSPLHFGNGTRLTVT.

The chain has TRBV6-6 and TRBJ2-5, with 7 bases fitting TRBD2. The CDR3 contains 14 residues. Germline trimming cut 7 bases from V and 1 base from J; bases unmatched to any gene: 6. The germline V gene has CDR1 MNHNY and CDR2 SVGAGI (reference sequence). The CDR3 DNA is TGTGCCAGCAACCACCTAGCGGCCCAAGAGACCCAGTACTTC. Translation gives CASNHLAAQETQYF.

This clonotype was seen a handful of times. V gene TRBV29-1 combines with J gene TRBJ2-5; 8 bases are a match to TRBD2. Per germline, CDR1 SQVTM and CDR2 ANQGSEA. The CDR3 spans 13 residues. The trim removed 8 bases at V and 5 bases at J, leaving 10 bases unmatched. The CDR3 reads CSSSGSNTETQYF. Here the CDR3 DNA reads TGCAGCTCTAGCGGGTCCAACACGGAGACCCAGTACTTC.

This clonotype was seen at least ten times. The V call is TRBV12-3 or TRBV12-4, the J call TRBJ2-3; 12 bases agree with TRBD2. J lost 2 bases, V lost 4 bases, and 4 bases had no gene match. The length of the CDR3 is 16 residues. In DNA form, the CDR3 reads TGTGCCAGCAGTTCCGGGACTAGCGGGTTCACAGATACGCAGTATTTT. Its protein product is CASSSGTSGFTDTQYF.

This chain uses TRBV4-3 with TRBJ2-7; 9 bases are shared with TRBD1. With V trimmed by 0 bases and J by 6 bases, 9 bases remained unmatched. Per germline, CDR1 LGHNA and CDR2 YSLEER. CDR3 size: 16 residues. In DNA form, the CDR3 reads TGCGCCAGCAGCCAAGATACCGGACAGGGGTCTGGCGAGCAGTACTTC. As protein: CASSQDTGQGSGEQYF.

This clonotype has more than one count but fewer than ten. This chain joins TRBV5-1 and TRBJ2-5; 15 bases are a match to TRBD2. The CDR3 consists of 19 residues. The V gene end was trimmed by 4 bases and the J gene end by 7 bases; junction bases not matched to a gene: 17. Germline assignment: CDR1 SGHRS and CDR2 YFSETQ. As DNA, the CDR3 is TGCGCCAGCAGCCCGAGGGGACTAGCGGGGGGCCCGGCTCAGTGGACCCAGTACTTC. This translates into CASSPRGLAGGPAQWTQYF.

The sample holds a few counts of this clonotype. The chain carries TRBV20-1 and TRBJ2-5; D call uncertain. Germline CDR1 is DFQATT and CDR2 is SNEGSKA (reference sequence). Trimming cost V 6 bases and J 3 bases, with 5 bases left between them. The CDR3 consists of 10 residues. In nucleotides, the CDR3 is TGCAGTGCCCAAGAAGAGACCCAGTACTTC. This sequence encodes CSAQEETQYF.

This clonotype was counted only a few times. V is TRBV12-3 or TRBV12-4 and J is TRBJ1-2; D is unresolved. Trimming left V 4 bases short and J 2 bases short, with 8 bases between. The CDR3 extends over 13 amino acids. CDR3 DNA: TGTGCCAGCAGTTACAGAATAAACTATGGCTACACCTTC. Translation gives CASSYRINYGYTF.